This T cell receptor (beta chain) originates from a study of blood T cell repertoires in COVID-19 (dated by TCRdb to the early 2020s). Background for the entire study: Samples covering the acute and convalescent phases of COVID-19 were provided by collaborators in the United States, Italy and Spain. The prospective study material was composed of cDNA or gDNA derived from T cells, B-cell-depleted T cells, or PBMCs. The dataset comprised deeply sampled blood TCRbeta repertoires from subjects exposed to, actively infected with, or recovered from COVID-19. The repertoires were released in a freely available public database intended as a resource for research on the immune response to SARS-CoV-2. Samples came from the ongoing ImmuneRACE study (first 160 participants) plus 1,254 subjects from 6 global collaborators. Nearly every sample came with metadata listing a de-identified subject ID, COVID-19 status, age in years and sex. Where available, HLA class I and class II types were taken from metadata supplied by the sample provider and were not determined by assay-based typing.

With regard to this clone: What this receptor recognizes is not known. No base quality information exists; no much larger clone differs at one position.

TCRbeta CDR3 regions were amplified from genomic DNA using the immunoSEQ Assay, a bias-controlled multiplex PCR. Turning to the authors' computational methods: The number of nucleated cells in each sample was estimated from the amplification of reference gene primers within the assay. To quantify the absolute abundance of each unique TCRbeta CDR3 rearrangement, sequence reads were collapsed and filtered. Productive Simpson clonality was computed per sample as the square root of Simpson's diversity index over productive rearrangements. TCRdb stores this immuneACCESS table with in-frame sequences only. Part of the clones is absent; in the studies checked, under half of the shortfall reflects unresolved V genes, and no reason is known for the rest. V and J calls and clone size are those listed in that table; D and trimming were worked out from the DNA. Recorded for this sample are about 260,000 clones; around 83% of them occurred a single time. The leading ten clones occupy less than 4% of the sample.

Beyond this particular receptor, the publication reports: How much clinical and demographic metadata was included differed by source and by participant, and the metadata was provided uncurated.

Relative to germline, V is 7 bases shorter and J is 0 bases shorter, with 19 bases between their ends. CDR1 MDHEN and CDR2 SYDVKM are derived from the germline V gene. Taken from cysteine to phenylalanine, the CDR3 has 17 residues. Only CDR3 DNA remains: 51 bases, in frame from the first base. Whole blood was collected in K2EDTA tubes by collaborating institutions according to the institutions' own protocols. For TCRbeta analysis, collaborator samples were shipped as frozen whole blood, as isolated PBMCs, or as DNA extracted from either sample type. Sequenced: peripheral blood. The receptor comes from a man aged 18 to 30 with active or convalescent COVID-19. This chain is built from TRBV28 and TRBJ1-5; TRBD1 is perhaps the D gene, given 5 matching bases. The CDR3 protein sequence reads: CASNSPQGLNSNQPQHF. The DNA sequence reads TGTGCCAGCAATTCGCCCCAGGGACTCAATAGCAATCAGCCCCAGCATTTT. The variable domain in full, with residues beyond the CDR3 obtained from the reference TRBV28 and TRBJ1-5 genes, is DVKVTQSSRYLVKRTGEKVFLECVQDMDHENMFWYRQDPGLGLRLIYFSYDVKMKEKGDIPEGYSVSREKKERFSLILESASTNQTSMYLCASNSPQGLNSNQPQHFGDGTRLSIL.